One and the same sample provided the 28 T cell receptor beta chains below, sequenced in a study of blood T cell repertoires in COVID-19. Sequenced by immunoSEQ multiplex PCR; TCRdb stores in-frame clones only, minus some. The sample includes 90,000 to 150,000 clones, roughly 82% of them seen just once. Sequencing was carried out using peripheral blood. The receptors come from a human donor in a cohort sampled during active COVID-19.

The genes are TRBV5-5 and TRBJ2-1; 15 positions match TRBD2. The germline V gene has CDR1 SGHKS and CDR2 YYEKEE (reference sequence). The CDR3 is made up of 17 amino acids. V gave up 5 bases and J gave up 4 bases; unmatched junction bases: 7. DNA of the CDR3: TGTGCCAGCAGAAGTGGACTAGCGGGGGGGCCGTACAATGAGCAGTTCTTC. Its protein product is CASRSGLAGGPYNEQFF. Looking up the rest from reference TRBV5-5 and TRBJ2-1 gives the full variable domain: DAGVTQSPTHLIKTRGQQVTLRCSPISGHKSVSWYQQVLGQGPQFIFQYYEKEERGRGNFPDRFSARQFPNYSSELNVNALLLGDSALYLCASRSGLAGGPYNEQFFGPGTRLTVL.

The rearrangement links TRBV7-2 to TRBJ1-1; 8 bases are shared with TRBD1. J gave up 4 bases and V 0 bases, and 10 bases lay outside the gene matches. The CDR3 is 17 amino acids. CDR1 SGHTA and CDR2 FQGNSA come from the germline V gene. The DNA of the CDR3 is TGTGCCAGCAGCTTAGCGCCCTCAGGACAGGGCGGCACTGAAGCTTTCTTT. Encoded protein: CASSLAPSGQGGTEAFF.

The CDR3 reads CASSRDRGSGYTF. The CDR3 DNA sequence: TGTGCCAGCAGCCGGGACAGGGGGTCTGGCTACACCTTC. The chain carries TRBV11-2 and TRBJ1-2; TRBD1 matches at 11 bases. The CDR3 is made up of 13 amino acids. In germline, CDR1 is SGHAT, CDR2 FQNNGV. V shed 5 bases and J 7 bases; nucleotides not matched to a gene: 3.

This clone came up a few times. This sequence joins TRBV12-3 or TRBV12-4 and TRBJ1-2, with D perhaps TRBD1 (6 bases). V shed 4 bases and J shed 4 bases, with 10 bases lying between them. The CDR3 consists of 13 residues. The CDR3 here is CASSSTGPYGYTF. The CDR3 DNA sequence: TGTGCCAGCAGTTCGACAGGCCCCTATGGCTACACCTTC.

The rearrangement links TRBV5-4 to TRBJ2-5; perhaps TRBD2 as D (6 bases). The CDR3 runs to 13 residues. V gave up 0 bases and J gave up 8 bases, with 11 bases separating them. The V gene's germline CDR1 is SGHNT and CDR2 YYREEE (reference sequence). CDR3 coding DNA: TGTGCCAGCAGCTTGGGCCGGGAGAGAACCCAGTACTTC. Residues: CASSLGRERTQYF.

This sequence joins TRBV24-1 and TRBJ2-2; TRBD1 is a possible D gene (6 bases). Germline V gene lookup returns CDR1 KGHDR and CDR2 SFDVKD. The CDR3 spans 15 residues. Trimming left V 4 bases short and J 6 bases short, with 14 bases between. The CDR3, as DNA: TGTGCCACCAGTGAAGGGCAGGGGTACGCCGGGGAGCTGTTTTTT. Protein: CATSEGQGYAGELFF.

The chain couples TRBV7-9 to TRBJ2-5; TRBD1 agrees at 8 bases. V was clipped by 5 bases and J by 5 bases; unmatched bases: 10. The CDR3 covers 15 residues. Germline V gene sequence: CDR1 SEHNR, CDR2 FQNEAQ (reference sequence). The CDR3 nucleotides read TGTGCCAGCAGCCCGAGCGGACAGGGCTCGGAGACCCAGTACTTC. As protein: CASSPSGQGSETQYF.

The chain links TRBV6-2 or TRBV6-3 to TRBJ1-2, with D perhaps matching TRBD1 (5 bases). Trimming shortened V by 1 base and J by 3 bases, and 12 bases separated the two germline ends. CDR3 length: 15 residues. Germline V gene data show CDR1 as MNHEY and CDR2 as SVGEGT. CDR3 bases: TGTGCCAGCAGTTACTTCCTGGGGGGATACTATGGCTACACCTTC. It codes for CASSYFLGGYYGYTF.

About this clone: The sample has other DNA sequences that encode this CDR3 too. The chain is built from TRBV12-3 or TRBV12-4 and TRBJ1-2, with D hard to call. Trimming removed 3 bases from V and 4 bases from J, with 6 bases in between. The CDR3 totals 12 residues. The CDR3 bases are TGTGCCAGCAGTTTTTCGGGCTATGGCTACACCTTC. This sequence encodes CASSFSGYGYTF.

This chain links TRBV10-1 with TRBJ1-1; TRBD1 aligns across 12 bases. The CDR3 has 18 amino acids. From germline, CDR1 is WNHNN and CDR2 SYGVQD (reference sequence). J was trimmed by 4 bases and V by 2 bases; bases with no gene match: 11. CDR3 bases: TGCGCCAGCAGTGAGGCCGGGACAGGGGGCGCGAGCTCCACTGAAGCTTTCTTT. Protein sequence: CASSEAGTGGASSTEAFF.

V usage is TRBV29-1 and J usage is TRBJ2-5, with D possibly matching TRBD2 (5 bases). V lost 6 bases and J lost 0, with 23 bases in between. CDR3 size: 17 residues. Germline V gives CDR1 SQVTM, CDR2 ANQGSEA. The CDR3 region is CSVGTRKEAGYQETQYF. In DNA form, the CDR3 reads TGCAGCGTCGGTACTCGGAAGGAGGCCGGGTACCAAGAGACCCAGTACTTC.

The CDR3 sequence: CASSRMKRRGSGGHNEQFF. CDR3 nucleotides: TGTGCCAGCAGTCGTATGAAGAGGAGAGGTAGCGGGGGGCACAATGAGCAGTTCTTC. The chain is built from TRBV6-6 and TRBJ2-1, with 10 nucleotides matching TRBD2. The germline V gene has CDR1 MNHNY and CDR2 SVGAGI (reference sequence). The V segment lost 5 bases and the J segment 5 bases; nucleotides outside the gene matches: 18. This CDR3 spans 19 amino acids.

This clone was counted a single time. This chain links TRBV6-5 with TRBJ2-1; D unresolved. V was shortened by 0 bases and J by 9 bases, with 9 bases between the two germline ends. The CDR3 length is 13 residues. Per the germline V gene, CDR1 is MNHEY and CDR2 is SVGAGI. CDR3: CASSYSRGVEQFF. As DNA, the CDR3 is TGTGCCAGCAGTTACTCGCGAGGAGTTGAGCAGTTCTTC.

This clone has only a few counts. The rearrangement uses TRBV9 and TRBJ1-5; D is undetermined. V was clipped by 0 bases and J by 5 bases, with 6 bases between them. Per the germline V gene, CDR1 is SGDLS and CDR2 is YYNGEE. The CDR3 consists of 13 residues. The CDR3 loop reads CASSVAPDQPQHF. The CDR3 DNA sequence: TGTGCCAGCAGCGTAGCCCCCGATCAGCCCCAGCATTTT.

The V gene is TRBV19, the J gene TRBJ1-4; 7 bases agree with TRBD1. The V and J ends lost 1 base and 4 bases, in that order; junction bases with no gene match: 9. Germline loops: CDR1 LNHDA, CDR2 SQIVND (reference sequence). The CDR3 consists of 17 residues. The CDR3 loop reads CASSIGIAGQHNEKLFF. The CDR3 coding sequence is TGTGCCAGTAGTATAGGAATTGCGGGACAGCATAATGAAAAACTGTTTTTT.

The CDR3 loop reads CASSFREQGEAFF. CDR3 sequence (DNA): TGTGCCAGCAGTTTTAGGGAACAGGGGGAAGCTTTCTTT. V and J are TRBV27 and TRBJ1-1, with 7 bases that match TRBD1. The CDR3 length is 13 residues. The germline V gene encodes CDR1 MNHEY and CDR2 SMNVEV (reference sequence). Losses at the gene ends were 3 bases for V and 8 bases for J; bases not matched to a gene: 6.

This chain connects TRBV2 to TRBJ2-1; TRBD2 matches at 8 bases. This CDR3 is 16 amino acids long. Looked up from germline, CDR1 is SNHLY and CDR2 is FYNNEI. J gave up 4 bases and V 2 bases, and 7 bases lay outside the gene matches. The CDR3 DNA reads TGTGCCAGCAGTGAACGCGGGCGGGGGGCTTACAATGAGCAGTTCTTC. Its protein is CASSERGRGAYNEQFF.

This clone was seen just once. V and J are TRBV4-2 and TRBJ1-4; TRBD1 agrees at 9 bases. The length of the CDR3 is 16 residues. V lost 6 bases and J lost 7; bases outside the gene matches: 12. Germline-derived CDR1 and CDR2 are LGHNA and YNFKEQ. The CDR3 loop is CASSLSEGTGLEKLFF. The CDR3 DNA sequence: TGTGCCAGCAGTTTGTCCGAGGGGACAGGGCTTGAAAAACTGTTTTTT.

This clone was seen just once. V is TRBV10-3 and J is TRBJ2-3; 11 positions agree with TRBD2. CDR1 is ENHRY, CDR2 SYGVKD, per germline. The CDR3 spans 17 residues. Unmatched junction bases numbered 7, after V lost 0 bases and J lost 5 bases. CDR3 in DNA: TGTGCCATCAGTGAGTCCTTAGCGGGGGGGGACGGAGATACGCAGTATTTT. Encoded protein: CAISESLAGGDGDTQYF.

The chain recombines TRBV5-1 with TRBJ1-4, with D uncertain. V shed 5 bases and J shed 0 bases, with 8 bases lying between them. Germline V lookup: CDR1 SGHRS, CDR2 YFSETQ. The CDR3 has 14 residues. In DNA, the CDR3 is TGCGCCAGCAGTCCTCTAGCAACTAATGAAAAACTGTTTTTT. This sequence encodes CASSPLATNEKLFF. Drawing the rest from reference TRBV5-1 and TRBJ1-4, the complete variable domain is KAGVTQTPRYLIKTRGQQVTLSCSPISGHRSVSWYQQTPGQGLQFLFEYFSETQRNKGNFPGRFSGRQFSNSRSEMNVSTLELGDSALYLCASSPLATNEKLFFGSGTQLSVL.

The chain carries TRBV4-2 and TRBJ1-2; TRBD1 might be the D (6 bases). The CDR3 spans 13 residues. Germline V gives CDR1 LGHNA, CDR2 YNFKEQ. Trimming took off 0 bases at V and 7 bases at J, with 9 bases between the two ends. Here the CDR3 reads CASSQEGGLGYTF. As DNA, the CDR3 is TGTGCCAGCAGCCAAGAGGGGGGGCTTGGCTACACCTTC.

The chain couples TRBV6-2 or TRBV6-3 to TRBJ1-5, with D uncertain. Trimming pared 4 bases from V and 6 bases from J, leaving 19 bases between. This CDR3 is 16 amino acids long. Germline V gene data show CDR1 as MNHEY and CDR2 as SVGEGT. The CDR3 DNA is TGTGCCAGCAGTTCAAGGAGCGCGTCCCTAAGTCAGCCCCAGCATTTT. Translation gives CASSSRSASLSQPQHF.

The rearrangement links TRBV5-1 to TRBJ2-5; 10 bases line up with TRBD2. The CDR3 loop spans 18 amino acids. The V gene's germline CDR1 is SGHRS and CDR2 YFSETQ. Trimming at V came to 4 bases and at J to 2 bases, leaving 14 bases not matched to a gene. The CDR3 loop reads CASSPTASGGAAQETQYF. The CDR3 nucleotides are TGCGCCAGCAGCCCGACGGCTAGCGGGGGAGCAGCGCAAGAGACCCAGTACTTC.

The CDR3 bases are TGTGCCAGCAGCCAACACACACAGGGAAATGAGCAGTTCTTC. Amino acids: CASSQHTQGNEQFF. This sequence joins TRBV3-1 (or the pseudogene TRBV3-2) and TRBJ2-1; D perhaps matches TRBD1 (6 bases). Germline CDR1 reads LGHDT; CDR2 reads YNNKEL (reference sequence). CDR3 length: 14 residues. V was cut by 2 bases and J by 7 bases, with 12 bases left in between.

V and J are TRBV19 and TRBJ2-3; 15 bases match TRBD2. CDR3 length: 20 amino acids. The V gene end was trimmed by 3 bases and the J gene end by 2 bases; junction bases not matched to a gene: 12. The germline V gene has CDR1 LNHDA and CDR2 SQIVND (reference sequence). CDR3 loop: CASSIPGLAGGIPHTDTQYF. In nucleotides, the CDR3 is TGTGCCAGTAGTATTCCCGGACTAGCGGGGGGGATCCCACACACAGATACGCAGTATTTT.

This clone was recorded once. This rearrangement joins TRBV19 to TRBJ2-7; maybe TRBD1 (6 bases). The germline V gene encodes CDR1 LNHDA and CDR2 SQIVND (reference sequence). The CDR3 consists of 14 residues. V lost 3 bases, J lost 2 bases, and 11 bases lay in between. CDR3 sequence (DNA): TGTGCCAGTAGTATGGGGGCTAATACCTACGAGCAGTACTTC. Encoded protein: CASSMGANTYEQYF.

The genes are TRBV11-2 and TRBJ1-2; TRBD1 aligns across 7 bases. Germline CDR1 is SGHAT and CDR2 is FQNNGV. The J segment lost 5 bases and the V segment lost 3 bases, leaving 9 bases of the junction unmatched. CDR3 length: 15 amino acids. CDR3 in amino acids: CASSFSRDRRYGYTF. The CDR3, as DNA: TGTGCCAGCAGCTTTAGCCGGGACAGACGATATGGCTACACCTTC.

CDR3: CASSEPLGGIKKLFF. DNA of the CDR3: TGTGCCAGCAGTGAACCCCTAGGGGGTATCAAAAAACTGTTTTTT. The chain carries TRBV25-1 and TRBJ1-4; maybe TRBD1 (6 bases). CDR3 length: 15 residues. Trimming shortened V by 2 bases and J by 9 bases, and 16 bases separated the two germline ends. Germline V lookup: CDR1 MGHDK, CDR2 SYGVNS.